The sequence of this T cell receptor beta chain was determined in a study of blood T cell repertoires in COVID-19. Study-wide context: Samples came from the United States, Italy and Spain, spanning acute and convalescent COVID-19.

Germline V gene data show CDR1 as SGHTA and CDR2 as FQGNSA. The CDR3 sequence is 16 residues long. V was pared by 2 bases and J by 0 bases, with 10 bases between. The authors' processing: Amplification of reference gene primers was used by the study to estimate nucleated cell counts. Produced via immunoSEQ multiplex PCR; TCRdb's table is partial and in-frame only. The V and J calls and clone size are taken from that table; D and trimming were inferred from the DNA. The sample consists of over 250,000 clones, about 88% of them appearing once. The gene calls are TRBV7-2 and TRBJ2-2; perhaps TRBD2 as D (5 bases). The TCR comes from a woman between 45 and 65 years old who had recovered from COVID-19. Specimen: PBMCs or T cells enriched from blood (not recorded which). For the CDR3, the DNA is TGTGCCAGCAGCTTAAACGCGGGTACGAACACCGGGGAGCTGTTTTTT. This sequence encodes CASSLNAGTNTGELFF.